These 22 T cell receptor beta chains came from one sample sequenced in a study of blood T cell repertoires in COVID-19. Data came from immunoSEQ multiplex PCR; TCRdb stores just in-frame clones and leaves some out. The sample includes some 80,000 clones, 86% seen only once; the top ten take about a fifth. The sequencing input was peripheral blood. The receptors shown here come from a woman older than 75 in a cohort sampled during active or convalescent COVID-19.

The chain couples TRBV7-9 to TRBJ2-2, with 10 bases matching TRBD1. CDR1 is SEHNR and CDR2 is FQNEAQ in the germline V gene (reference sequence). This CDR3 is 16 amino acids long. The trim removed 4 bases at V and 4 bases at J, leaving 6 bases unmatched. The CDR3 spells CASSSRDRGFTGELFF. The CDR3, as DNA: TGTGCCAGCAGCTCCCGGGACAGGGGTTTCACCGGGGAGCTGTTTTTT.

This chain connects TRBV5-1 to TRBJ2-7; weak D call: TRBD2 (6 bases). Germline lookup yields CDR1 SGHRS and CDR2 YFSETQ. V was clipped by 4 bases and J by 1 base, with 12 bases between them. This CDR3 has 14 amino acids. The CDR3 protein is CASSELAVSYEQYF. The CDR3 DNA is TGCGCCAGCAGCGAATTAGCGGTGTCCTACGAGCAGTACTTC.

The V and J genes are TRBV9 and TRBJ1-1; 9 nucleotides line up with TRBD1. CDR1 is SGDLS and CDR2 is YYNGEE in the germline V gene. With 2 bases clipped from V and 0 bases from J, the junction kept 8 bases outside the gene matches. The CDR3 totals 17 residues. CDR3 protein: CASSVQGTGRMNTEAFF. The CDR3 region has the DNA TGTGCCAGCAGCGTTCAGGGGACAGGGCGGATGAACACTGAAGCTTTCTTT. Variable domain in full (rest from reference TRBV9 and TRBJ1-1): DSGVTQTPKHLITATGQRVTLRCSPRSGDLSVYWYQQSLDQGLQFLIQYYNGEERAKGNILERFSAQQFPDLHSELNLSSLELGDSALYFCASSVQGTGRMNTEAFFGQGTRLTVV.

The chain couples TRBV2 to TRBJ1-2; TRBD1 aligns across 7 bases. The germline CDR1 and CDR2 sequences are SNHLY and FYNNEI. V shed 5 bases, J shed 1 base, and the junction held 4 bases outside the gene matches. CDR3 length equals 14 residues. The CDR3 DNA is TGTGCCAGCAGTAGACAGGGTGGTAACTATGGCTACACCTTC. Protein sequence: CASSRQGGNYGYTF.

This rearrangement joins TRBV7-2 to TRBJ2-7; D perhaps matches TRBD2 (6 bases). The length of the CDR3 is 14 residues. Per germline, CDR1 SGHTA and CDR2 FQGNSA. The V gene lost 1 base and the J gene lost 7 bases, with 14 bases spanning the gap. Written as DNA, the CDR3 is TGTGCCAGCAGCTTAGAATCCGGGGCGGGGGAGCAGTACGTC. Its protein is CASSLESGAGEQYV.

This clone was recorded a few times. The rearrangement uses TRBV5-4 and TRBJ2-1; D not certain. CDR3 length equals 17 residues. The germline V gene encodes CDR1 SGHNT and CDR2 YYREEE (reference sequence). V was pared by 1 base and J by 3 bases, with 17 bases between. The DNA of the CDR3 is TGTGCCAGCAGCTTGTTTAGCAGTAACCTACACTACAATGAGCAGTTCTTC. It translates to CASSLFSSNLHYNEQFF.

This clone showed up just once. The chain joins TRBV12-3 or TRBV12-4 to TRBJ2-3, with no clear D. V lost 5 bases and J lost 8, with 11 bases in between. This CDR3 region has 12 residues. The CDR3 DNA reads TGTGCCAGCAGTCCCATCCCGGTTACGCAGTATTTT. Its translation: CASSPIPVTQYF.

The J gene is TRBJ2-5, the V gene TRBV24-1; 7 nucleotides agree with TRBD1. The CDR3 is made up of 16 amino acids. The V gene end was trimmed by 2 bases and the J gene end by 5 bases; junction bases not matched to a gene: 10. In germline, CDR1 is KGHDR, CDR2 SFDVKD. CDR3 amino acids: CATSDSLRGLGETQYF. CDR3 coding DNA: TGTGCCACCAGTGATTCGCTGAGGGGGCTGGGGGAGACCCAGTACTTC.

This chain uses TRBV5-1 with TRBJ1-5; the D is unclear. Germline CDR1 is SGHRS and CDR2 is YFSETQ. Trimming took off 0 bases at V and 6 bases at J, with 7 bases between the two ends. CDR3 length equals 13 residues. This chain's CDR3 is CASSLGESQPQHF. CDR3 nucleotides: TGCGCCAGCAGCTTGGGGGAGAGTCAGCCCCAGCATTTT.

The chain combines TRBV4-1 with TRBJ2-1; 7 bases fit TRBD2. The V segment lost 1 base and the J segment 1 base; nucleotides outside the gene matches: 7. The germline CDR1 and CDR2 sequences are MGHRA and YSYEKL. The CDR3 spans 17 residues. The CDR3: CASSQVGPGGSYNEQFF. CDR3 coding DNA: TGCGCCAGCAGCCAAGTGGGTCCGGGAGGTTCCTACAATGAGCAGTTCTTC.

This clone was detected only a few times. This rearrangement joins TRBV5-1 to TRBJ1-5; TRBD1 matches at 8 bases. The germline V gene encodes CDR1 SGHRS and CDR2 YFSETQ. The CDR3 consists of 15 residues. V shed 0 bases, J shed 7 bases, and the junction held 6 bases outside the gene matches. The CDR3, as DNA: TGCGCCAGCAGCTTGGGGACAGGGATGGAGCAGCCCCAGCATTTT. The encoded protein is CASSLGTGMEQPQHF.

The chain recombines TRBV7-6 with TRBJ1-6; a possible D gene is TRBD1 (6 bases). Trimming removed 2 bases at V and 6 bases at J, with 17 bases between. The CDR3 runs to 17 residues. CDR1 and CDR2 from the germline V gene are SGHVS and FNYEAQ. The CDR3 region is CASSLRDTSSRNSPLHF. CDR3 in DNA: TGTGCCAGCAGCTTAAGGGACACCTCATCGCGTAATTCACCCCTCCACTTT. The full variable domain, with the rest looked up from reference TRBV7-6 and TRBJ1-6, is GAGVSQSPRYKVTKRGQDVALRCDPISGHVSLYWYRQALGQGPEFLTYFNYEAQQDKSGLPNDRFSAERPEGSISTLTIQRTEQRDSAMYRCASSLRDTSSRNSPLHFGNGTRLTVT.

The rearrangement links TRBV5-1 to TRBJ2-4, with 9 bases fitting TRBD1. The CDR3 loop spans 17 amino acids. The V gene's germline CDR1 is SGHRS and CDR2 YFSETQ. V lost 4 bases and J lost 2; bases outside the gene matches: 10. The CDR3: CASSPGAGTGTKNIQYF. For the CDR3, the DNA is TGCGCCAGCAGCCCGGGGGCGGGGACAGGGACCAAAAACATTCAGTACTTC.

The chain links TRBV2 to TRBJ1-2; D uncertain. CDR3 length: 13 amino acids. Germline CDR1 is SNHLY and CDR2 is FYNNEI. Deletions cut 4 bases from V and 7 bases from J, with 13 bases between. CDR3 nucleotides: TGTGCCAGCAGTGGTTGGACTGGGAGTGGCTACACCTTC. The encoded protein is CASSGWTGSGYTF.

This chain uses TRBV9 with TRBJ1-4, with a tentative D call TRBD1 (5 bases). This CDR3 has 15 amino acids. V dropped 0 bases and J dropped 5 bases, with 11 bases sitting between them. Germline values: CDR1 SGDLS, CDR2 YYNGEE. The CDR3 nucleotides read TGTGCCAGCAGCGTAGGTCAGGGATCGAATGAAAAACTGTTTTTT. Residues: CASSVGQGSNEKLFF.

The chain uses TRBV28 and TRBJ1-1; D may be TRBD1 (5 bases). CDR1 MDHEN and CDR2 SYDVKM come from the germline V gene. Deletions cut 5 bases from V and 4 bases from J, with 14 bases between. The CDR3 length is 14 residues. The DNA for the CDR3 is TGTGCCAGCAGTCCACCGACAGAGAGCACTGAAGCTTTCTTT. Protein sequence: CASSPPTESTEAFF.

This clone showed up just a few times. The chain joins TRBV9 to TRBJ2-3, with a weak D call TRBD2 (6 bases). The CDR3 loop spans 15 amino acids. CDR1 is SGDLS and CDR2 is YYNGEE in the germline V gene. With 0 bases removed from V and 4 bases from J, the gap between germline ends came to 12 bases. The CDR3: CASSVASGRADTQYF. CDR3 nucleotides: TGTGCCAGCAGCGTAGCGTCCGGGAGAGCAGATACGCAGTATTTT.

This clone came up a few times. The chain uses TRBV7-9 and TRBJ1-5; D may be TRBD1 (5 bases). The CDR3 has 16 residues. Germline assignment: CDR1 SEHNR and CDR2 FQNEAQ (reference sequence). Trimming left V 5 bases short and J 3 bases short, with 17 bases between. The CDR3 loop reads CASSATGYGDNQPQHF. The CDR3, as DNA: TGTGCCAGCAGCGCAACAGGTTATGGAGACAATCAGCCCCAGCATTTT.

The chain employs TRBV6-1 and TRBJ1-5; the D is unclear. The germline CDR1 and CDR2 sequences are MNHNS and SASEGT. The V gene lost 2 bases and the J gene lost 3 bases, with 8 bases spanning the gap. The CDR3 is 14 residues long. In DNA form, the CDR3 reads TGTGCCAGCAGTGAACGGGGAAACAATCAGCCCCAGCATTTT. This sequence encodes CASSERGNNQPQHF.

The V and J genes are TRBV6-5 and TRBJ1-2; the D gene is possibly TRBD1 (6 bases). CDR3 size: 12 residues. V was clipped by 10 bases and J by 7 bases, with 16 bases between them. Germline V gene data show CDR1 as MNHEY and CDR2 as SVGAGI. This chain's CDR3 is CAIQGFESGYTF. The CDR3 DNA reads TGTGCCATCCAGGGGTTCGAGTCTGGCTACACCTTC.

The rearrangement links TRBV27 to TRBJ2-7, with 9 bases fitting TRBD1. Germline V gene sequence: CDR1 MNHEY, CDR2 SMNVEV (reference sequence). CDR3 size: 15 residues. J was trimmed by 3 bases and V by 6 bases; bases with no gene match: 9. The CDR3 sequence: CASSREGTGRYEQYF. CDR3 coding DNA: TGTGCCAGCAGCCGAGAGGGGACAGGGCGCTACGAGCAGTACTTC.

This sequence joins TRBV7-8 and TRBJ1-6, with 8 positions matching TRBD1. V was clipped by 5 bases and J by 4 bases; unmatched bases: 4. The CDR3 runs to 15 residues. From germline, CDR1 is SGHVS and CDR2 FQNEAQ. DNA of the CDR3: TGTGCCAGCAGCGCCGACAGGGGTTATAATTCACCCCTCCACTTT. This translates into CASSADRGYNSPLHF.